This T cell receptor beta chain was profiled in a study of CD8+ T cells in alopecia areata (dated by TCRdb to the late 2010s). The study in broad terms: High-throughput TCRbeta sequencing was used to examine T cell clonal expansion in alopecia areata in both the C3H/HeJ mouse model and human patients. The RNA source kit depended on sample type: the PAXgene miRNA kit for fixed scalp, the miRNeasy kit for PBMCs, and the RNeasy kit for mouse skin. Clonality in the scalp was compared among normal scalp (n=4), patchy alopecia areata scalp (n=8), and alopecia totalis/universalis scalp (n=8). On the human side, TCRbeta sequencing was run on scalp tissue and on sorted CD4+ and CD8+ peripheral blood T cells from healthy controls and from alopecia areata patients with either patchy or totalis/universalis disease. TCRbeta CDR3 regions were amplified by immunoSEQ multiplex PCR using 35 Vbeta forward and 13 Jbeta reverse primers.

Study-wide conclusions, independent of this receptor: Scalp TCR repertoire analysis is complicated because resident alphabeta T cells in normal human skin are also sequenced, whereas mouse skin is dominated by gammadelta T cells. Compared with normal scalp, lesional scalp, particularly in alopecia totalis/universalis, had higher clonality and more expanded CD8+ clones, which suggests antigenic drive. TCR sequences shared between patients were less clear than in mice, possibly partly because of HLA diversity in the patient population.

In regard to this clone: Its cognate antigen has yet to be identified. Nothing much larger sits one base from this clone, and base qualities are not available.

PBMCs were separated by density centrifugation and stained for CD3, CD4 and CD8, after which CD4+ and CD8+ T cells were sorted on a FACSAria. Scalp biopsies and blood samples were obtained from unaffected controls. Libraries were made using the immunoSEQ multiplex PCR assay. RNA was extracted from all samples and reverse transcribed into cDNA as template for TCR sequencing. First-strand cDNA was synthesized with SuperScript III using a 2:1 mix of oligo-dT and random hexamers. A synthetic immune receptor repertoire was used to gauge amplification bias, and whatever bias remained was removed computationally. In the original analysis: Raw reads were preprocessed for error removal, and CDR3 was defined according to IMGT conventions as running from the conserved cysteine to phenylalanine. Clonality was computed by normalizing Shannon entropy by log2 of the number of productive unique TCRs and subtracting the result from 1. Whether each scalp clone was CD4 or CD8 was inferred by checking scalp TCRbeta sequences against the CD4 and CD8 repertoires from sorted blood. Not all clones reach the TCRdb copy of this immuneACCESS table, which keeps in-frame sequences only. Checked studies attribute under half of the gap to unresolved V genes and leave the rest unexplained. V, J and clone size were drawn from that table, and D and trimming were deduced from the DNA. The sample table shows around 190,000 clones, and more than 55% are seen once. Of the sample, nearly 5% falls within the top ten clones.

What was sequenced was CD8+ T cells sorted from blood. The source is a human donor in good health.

The DNA sequence follows: TGTGCCAGCAGCTACGACGGGGGACAAGTGAACACTGAAGCTTTCTTT. Its protein product is CASSYDGGQVNTEAFF. The chain is made from TRBV11-2 and TRBJ1-1; the D gene is possibly TRBD1, with 6 bases matching. The germline V gene yields SGHAT for CDR1 and FQNNGV for CDR2. The CDR3 runs 16 residues from the cysteine to the phenylalanine. Only the CDR3 part of the read is kept: 48 bases, read in frame from the first base. Relative to germline, V is 4 bases shorter and J is 0 bases shorter, with 15 bases between their ends.